Listed here are 21 T cell receptor beta chains from one sample, sequenced in a study of blood T cell repertoires in COVID-19. Clones were sequenced by immunoSEQ multiplex PCR, and TCRdb holds only the in-frame ones, with some missing. The sample lists 150,000 or so clones; under 95% were seen once. What was sequenced was peripheral blood. The receptors were sampled from a man over 45 with acute or convalescent COVID-19.

On this clone: Other DNA sequences within the sample encode an identical CDR3. The rearrangement joins TRBV9 to TRBJ1-1; D is ambiguous. The germline CDR1 and CDR2 sequences are SGDLS and YYNGEE. Trimming removed 0 bases at V and 0 bases at J, with 3 bases between. There are 13 residues in the CDR3. CDR3 in amino acids: CASSVAVNTEAFF. In DNA form, the CDR3 reads TGTGCCAGCAGCGTAGCCGTGAACACTGAAGCTTTCTTT.

The V gene is TRBV7-3, the J gene TRBJ1-1; a possible D gene is TRBD1 (5 bases). The length of the CDR3 is 13 residues. Trimming shortened V by 2 bases and J by 6 bases, and 10 bases separated the two germline ends. The germline V gene encodes CDR1 SGHTA and CDR2 FQGTGA. The chain's CDR3 is CASSLLGVAEAFF. The DNA for the CDR3 is TGTGCCAGCAGCTTACTAGGGGTGGCTGAAGCTTTCTTT.

This chain joins TRBV9 and TRBJ2-1, with TRBD2 matching over 10 bases. Trimming removed 3 bases from V and 7 bases from J; junction bases left unmatched: 7. Germline CDR1 SGDLS, CDR2 YYNGEE. There are 15 residues in the CDR3. CDR3 sequence reads: CASSALGTSANEQFF. The CDR3 DNA reads TGTGCCAGCAGCGCGCTGGGGACTAGCGCGAATGAGCAGTTCTTC.

The rearrangement uses TRBV5-4 and TRBJ2-7, with a tentative D call TRBD1 (6 bases). CDR3 length: 15 residues. V was pared by 4 bases and J by 2 bases, with 16 bases between. Looked up from germline, CDR1 is SGHNT and CDR2 is YYREEE (reference sequence). This CDR3 is CASSRNPNRAYEQYV. CDR3 nucleotide sequence: TGTGCCAGCAGCCGAAACCCCAACAGGGCCTACGAGCAGTACGTC.

The V and J genes are TRBV27 and TRBJ2-2; 15 bases agree with TRBD2. The V gene end was trimmed by 5 bases and the J gene end by 5 bases; junction bases not matched to a gene: 9. The CDR3 has 18 residues. Germline V gene data show CDR1 as MNHEY and CDR2 as SMNVEV (reference sequence). The CDR3 sequence is CASSPPSGLAGGTGELFF. For the CDR3, the DNA is TGTGCCAGCAGTCCGCCCTCGGGACTAGCGGGGGGTACCGGGGAGCTGTTTTTT.

The chain joins TRBV9 to TRBJ2-1, with 11 bases that match TRBD2. Germline assignment: CDR1 SGDLS and CDR2 YYNGEE. The CDR3 loop spans 15 amino acids. Trimming at V came to 0 bases and at J to 6 bases, leaving 2 bases not matched to a gene. CDR3 coding DNA: TGTGCCAGCAGCGTAGGCCTAGCGGGAGGCAATGAGCAGTTCTTC. Translating it yields CASSVGLAGGNEQFF.

The V and J genes are TRBV13 and TRBJ1-2; D may be TRBD1 (5 bases). The germline gives CDR1 PRHDT, CDR2 FYEKMQ (reference sequence). This CDR3 is 14 amino acids long. The germline V and J ends were trimmed by 1 base and 4 bases, with 10 bases remaining between them. The CDR3 sequence is CASSLEGTGYGYTF. In DNA form, the CDR3 reads TGTGCCAGCAGCTTAGAGGGTACAGGCTATGGCTACACCTTC.

The genes are TRBV10-3 and TRBJ1-1, with TRBD1 matching over 8 bases. Trimming removed 0 bases from V and 7 bases from J; junction bases left unmatched: 7. Germline V gives CDR1 ENHRY, CDR2 SYGVKD. CDR3 length: 15 amino acids. In DNA form, the CDR3 reads TGTGCCATCAGTGAGTCCCTGGCCAGGGGGCGTGAAGCTTTCTTT. It is translated as CAISESLARGREAFF.

The gene calls are TRBV18 and TRBJ1-5, with TRBD1 matching 9 bases. Per germline, CDR1 KGHSH and CDR2 LQKENI. The CDR3 extends over 15 amino acids. Unmatched junction bases numbered 9, after V lost 6 bases and J lost 6 bases. The CDR3 bases are TGTGCCAGCTCGCCGTTCGGGACAGGGCCTCAGCCCCAGCATTTT. Protein: CASSPFGTGPQPQHF.

The chain is built from TRBV18 and TRBJ2-2; D ambiguous. Germline V CDR1 and CDR2: KGHSH, LQKENI. Trimming cost V 6 bases and J 2 bases, with 13 bases left between them. The CDR3 runs to 15 residues. The CDR3 protein is CASSLLLFNTGELFF. CDR3 DNA: TGTGCCAGCTCCCTCCTACTTTTCAACACCGGGGAGCTGTTTTTT.

The rearrangement links TRBV7-8 to TRBJ1-4, with 9 positions matching TRBD1. From germline, CDR1 is SGHVS and CDR2 FQNEAQ. This CDR3 contains 14 residues. V dropped 6 bases and J dropped 8; count of bases not matched to a gene: 7. For the CDR3, the DNA is TGTGCCAGCAGTCCCGGGACAGGGAAGGAAAAACTGTTTTTT. It is translated as CASSPGTGKEKLFF.

The rearrangement uses TRBV24-1 and TRBJ2-3; maybe TRBD2 (6 bases). CDR3 length: 12 amino acids. CDR1 KGHDR and CDR2 SFDVKD come from the germline V gene. Trimming stripped 10 bases from V and 2 bases from J, with 9 bases between. CDR3: CATSGDTDTQYF. The CDR3 DNA is TGTGCCACATCGGGGGACACAGATACGCAGTATTTT.

The V and J genes are TRBV2 and TRBJ2-3; TRBD2 agrees at 7 bases. V shed 6 bases and J 2 bases; nucleotides not matched to a gene: 11. CDR3 length: 16 amino acids. Germline lookup yields CDR1 SNHLY and CDR2 FYNNEI. This CDR3 reads CASSLALRGTTDTQYF. As DNA, the CDR3 is TGTGCCAGCAGCCTAGCGCTGCGGGGGACCACAGATACGCAGTATTTT.

The chain has TRBV24-1 and TRBJ2-7, with D perhaps matching TRBD1 (6 bases). This CDR3 has 12 residues. V was cut by 11 bases and J by 3 bases, with 13 bases left in between. CDR1 KGHDR and CDR2 SFDVKD come from the germline V gene. The CDR3 loop reads CARPGQYYEQYF. The CDR3 bases are TGTGCCAGGCCCGGACAGTACTACGAGCAGTACTTC.

The rearrangement joins TRBV5-1 to TRBJ2-2, with TRBD1 identical over 11 bases. This CDR3 is built from 15 residues. Germline CDR1 is SGHRS and CDR2 is YFSETQ. V dropped 2 bases and J dropped 9; count of bases not matched to a gene: 6. As DNA, the CDR3 is TGCGCCAGCAGCTTTTTGGACAGGGGGCGCCGGGAGCTGTTTTTT. Residues: CASSFLDRGRRELFF.

This chain connects TRBV5-1 to TRBJ1-3, with D perhaps matching TRBD1 (6 bases). V was shortened by 4 bases and J by 3 bases, with 14 bases between the two germline ends. The CDR3 is 15 residues long. CDR1 and CDR2 from the germline V gene are SGHRS and YFSETQ. DNA for the CDR3: TGCGCCAGCAGCGCAGCCAGGGGTAATGGAAACACCATATATTTT. Amino acid sequence: CASSAARGNGNTIYF.

V and J are TRBV6-2 or TRBV6-3 and TRBJ2-5; 8 bases match TRBD1. The CDR3 extends over 14 amino acids. Germline values: CDR1 MNHEY, CDR2 SVGEGT. V was pared by 5 bases and J by 2 bases, with 4 bases of the junction left unmatched. This CDR3 reads CASSPGQGQETQYF. The CDR3 nucleotides read TGTGCCAGCAGTCCCGGACAGGGACAAGAGACCCAGTACTTC.

This clone was found once. The chain joins TRBV18 to TRBJ1-5, with TRBD1 matching over 7 bases. Germline CDR1 reads KGHSH; CDR2 reads LQKENI. CDR3 length: 14 residues. V shed 3 bases, J shed 7 bases, and the junction held 6 bases outside the gene matches. The chain's CDR3 is CASSPGRGNQPQHF. CDR3 nucleotide sequence: TGTGCCAGCTCACCCGGCAGGGGGAACCAGCCCCAGCATTTT.

The genes are TRBV6-6 and TRBJ1-3; 10 bases are a match to TRBD1. Trimming took 0 bases from V and 3 from J; bases not matched to a gene: 2. The CDR3 totals 16 residues. Germline loops: CDR1 MNHNY, CDR2 SVGAGI (reference sequence). CDR3 residues: CASSYSGTGDGNTIYF. CDR3 nucleotides: TGTGCCAGCAGTTACTCGGGGACAGGGGATGGAAACACCATATATTTT.

The genes are TRBV6-2 or TRBV6-3 and TRBJ1-4; D remains unclear. The V end was cut by 6 bases, the J end by 5 bases, with 16 bases between. Germline CDR1 and CDR2: MNHEY and SVGEGT. The length of the CDR3 is 15 residues. This chain's CDR3 is CASSRYVASNEKLFF. The DNA of the CDR3 is TGTGCCAGCAGCCGTTACGTGGCCTCGAATGAAAAACTGTTTTTT.

V usage is TRBV12-3 or TRBV12-4 and J usage is TRBJ1-1; a possible D gene is TRBD1 (5 bases). This CDR3 has 13 residues. Trimming removed 2 bases at V and 11 bases at J, with 15 bases between. CDR3 amino acids: CASSLLSGRDAFF. CDR3 nucleotide sequence: TGTGCCAGCAGTTTATTGTCAGGGCGGGACGCTTTCTTT.